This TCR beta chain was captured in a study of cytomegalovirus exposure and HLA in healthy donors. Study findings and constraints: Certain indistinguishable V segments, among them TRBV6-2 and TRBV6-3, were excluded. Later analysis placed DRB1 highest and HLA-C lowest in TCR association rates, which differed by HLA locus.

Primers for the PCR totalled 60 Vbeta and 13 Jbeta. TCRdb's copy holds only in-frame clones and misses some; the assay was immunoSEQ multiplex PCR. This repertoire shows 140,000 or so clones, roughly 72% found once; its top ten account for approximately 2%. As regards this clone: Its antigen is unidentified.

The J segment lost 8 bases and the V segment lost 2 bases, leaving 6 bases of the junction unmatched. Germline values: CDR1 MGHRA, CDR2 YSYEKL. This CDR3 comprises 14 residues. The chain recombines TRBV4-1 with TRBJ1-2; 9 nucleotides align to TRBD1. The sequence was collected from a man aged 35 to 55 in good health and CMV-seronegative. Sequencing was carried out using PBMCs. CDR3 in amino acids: CASSQNRGQKGYTF. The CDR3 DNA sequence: TGCGCCAGCAGCCAAAACAGGGGGCAGAAAGGCTACACCTTC.